Presented here are 8 T cell receptor beta chains from one specimen sequenced in a study of regulatory T cells in long-lasting Graves disease. With iRepertoire HTBI primers and Arm-PCR of CDR3 regions, TCR beta libraries were built. TCRdb itself ran the multiplex PCR reads through MiXCR, one entry per CDR3 protein. The table records about 440,000 distinct CDR3 sequences, more than 13% of them present only once. Time point indicated: newly diagnosed GD, antithyroid drugs for less than 3 months. Isolated PBMC RNA provided the starting material for the TCR library. This same sample was also taken into another study, of T cells in Graves' hyperthyroidism and ophthalmopathy.

The sequences come from peripheral blood mononuclear cells (PBMCs), collected at new diagnosis, from a patient treated with antithyroid drugs. Every receptor here comes from a woman in her 30s with Graves disease.

This clonotype came up many times. This chain connects TRBV20-1 to TRBJ2-3; 9 bases are shared with TRBD2. This CDR3 comprises 15 residues. The germline V gene encodes CDR1 DFQATT and CDR2 SNEGSKA (reference sequence). Unmatched junction bases numbered 8, after V lost 6 bases and J lost 1 base. CDR3 residues: CSASIRLAGTDTQYF. In DNA, the CDR3 is TGCAGTGCCAGTATTAGACTAGCGGGCACAGATACGCAGTATTTT.

The chain has TRBV12-3 or TRBV12-4 and TRBJ1-2; D remains unclear. V was clipped by 4 bases and J by 8 bases, with 11 bases between them. This CDR3 region has 12 residues. This CDR3 reads CASSSEAVGYTF. The CDR3 bases are TGTGCCAGCAGTTCCGAGGCAGTAGGCTACACCTTC.

The table lists this clonotype with a count of one. A much larger clone is a single base away; this may be a read error. This sequence joins TRBV12-3 or TRBV12-4 and TRBJ2-7; D unclear. The CDR3 runs 15 residues. In DNA form, the CDR3 reads TGTGCCAGCAGTACTCTCTCAATTAGCTCCTGCGAGCAGTACTTC. Its protein product is CASSTLSISSCEQYF.

The chain uses TRBV7-9 and TRBJ2-6; tentatively, D is TRBD2 (5 bases). The CDR3 has 18 residues. CDR1 is SEHNR, CDR2 FQNEAQ, per germline (reference sequence). V dropped 1 base and J dropped 0 bases, with 13 bases sitting between them. The CDR3 coding sequence is TGTGCCAGCAGCTTAGTAGCGACCCGGACCTCTGGGGCCAACGTCCTGACTTTC. Protein sequence: CASSLVATRTSGANVLTF.

The table lists this clonotype with many counts. The V call is TRBV20-1, the J call TRBJ2-7; D is unresolved. The CDR3 contains 13 residues. Germline-derived CDR1 and CDR2 are DFQATT and SNEGSKA (reference sequence). Deletions cut 6 bases from V and 0 bases from J, with 12 bases between. In DNA form, the CDR3 reads TGCAGTGCCCCCCGGCCTAGCTCCTACGAGCAGTACTTC. Amino acids: CSAPRPSSYEQYF.

The chain carries TRBV2 and TRBJ2-2; 12 bases match TRBD2. The V segment lost 5 bases and the J segment 4 bases; nucleotides outside the gene matches: 5. In germline, CDR1 is SNHLY, CDR2 FYNNEI. The length of the CDR3 is 16 residues. CDR3 loop: CASSPSGRVGTGELFF. CDR3 in DNA: TGTGCCAGCAGTCCTAGCGGGAGGGTCGGCACCGGGGAGCTGTTTTTT.

A word on this clonotype: This sequence may be a read error, since a much larger clone differs from it by one base. V and J are TRBV12-3 or TRBV12-4 and TRBJ1-5, with D unclear. The CDR3 sequence is 13 residues long. CDR3 in DNA: TGTGTCAGCCCTTTATGGCTACAGCAGCCCCAGCATTTT. This gives the protein CVSPLWLQQPQHF.

This clonotype was observed many times. This sequence joins TRBV20-1 and TRBJ2-3, with D unclear. V was shortened by 7 bases and J by 0 bases, with 8 bases between the two germline ends. The CDR3 covers 12 residues. Germline V gene lookup returns CDR1 DFQATT and CDR2 SNEGSKA (reference sequence). DNA for the CDR3: TGCAGTGTTCCGGACAGCACAGATACGCAGTATTTT. Translating it yields CSVPDSTDTQYF.